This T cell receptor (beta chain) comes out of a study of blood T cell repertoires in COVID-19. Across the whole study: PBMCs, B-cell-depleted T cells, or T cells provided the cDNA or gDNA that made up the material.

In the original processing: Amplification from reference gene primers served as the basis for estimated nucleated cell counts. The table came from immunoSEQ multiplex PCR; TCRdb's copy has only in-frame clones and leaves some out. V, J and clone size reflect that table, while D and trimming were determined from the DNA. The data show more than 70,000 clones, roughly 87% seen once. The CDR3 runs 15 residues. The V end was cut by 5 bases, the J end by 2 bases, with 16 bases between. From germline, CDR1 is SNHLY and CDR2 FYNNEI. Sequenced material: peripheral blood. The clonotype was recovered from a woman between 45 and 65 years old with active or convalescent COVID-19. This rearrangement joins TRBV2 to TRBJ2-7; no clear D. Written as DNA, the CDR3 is TGTGCCAGCAGTCAAGGTCAGGCACGGACCTACGAGCAGTACTTC. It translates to CASSQGQARTYEQYF.